These 18 T cell receptor beta chains were all obtained from the same sample, sequenced in a study of neurological immune-mediated disorders. Using its own MiXCR run on the 5' RACE reads, TCRdb lists one record per CDR3 protein. The sample has 55,000 to 70,000 distinct CDR3 sequences, over 10% seen once; the top ten hold less than 2%. Sequenced input: PBMCs. These receptors all come from a man aged 55 to 69 in good health.

This clonotype showed up many times. The rearrangement joins TRBV7-2 to TRBJ1-2; no definite D call. This CDR3 spans 13 amino acids. CDR1 and CDR2 from the germline V gene are SGHTA and FQGNSA. Trimming shortened V by 5 bases and J by 7 bases, and 14 bases separated the two germline ends. The CDR3 coding sequence is TGTGCCAGCAGCCAAGGGCAGATTCTTGGCTACACCTTC. As protein: CASSQGQILGYTF.

This clonotype was detected many times. J is TRBJ2-7 and V is TRBV28, with 7 positions matching TRBD1. This CDR3 contains 14 residues. V was clipped by 2 bases and J by 5 bases; unmatched bases: 6. Looked up from germline, CDR1 is MDHEN and CDR2 is SYDVKM. The CDR3, as DNA: TGTGCCAGCAGTTTACCTGACAGGGTCGACGAGCAGTACTTC. Protein sequence: CASSLPDRVDEQYF.

This clonotype was seen many times. The chain employs TRBV5-1 and TRBJ1-1; the D is unclear. The germline CDR1 and CDR2 sequences are SGHRS and YFSETQ. There are 15 residues in the CDR3. The germline V and J ends were trimmed by 5 bases and 0 bases, with 14 bases remaining between them. Here the CDR3 reads CASRGQPTLNTEAFF. The CDR3 DNA is TGCGCCAGCAGAGGGCAGCCGACTTTGAACACTGAAGCTTTCTTT.

This clonotype was detected many times. The chain uses TRBV9 and TRBJ2-5, with no clear D. Trimming took off 4 bases at V and 1 base at J, with 8 bases between the two ends. Germline CDR1 is SGDLS and CDR2 is YYNGEE. The CDR3 consists of 13 residues. CDR3 loop: CASSFTAQETQYF. The CDR3, as DNA: TGTGCCAGCAGCTTCACAGCCCAAGAGACCCAGTACTTC.

This clonotype was recorded at least ten times. One junction end disagrees with the germline gene, perhaps due to a read error. The genes are TRBV5-1 and TRBJ1-1; D is perhaps TRBD1 (5 bases). Germline values: CDR1 SGHRS, CDR2 YFSETQ. The CDR3 loop spans 14 amino acids. CDR3 region: CASRLGPSNTEAFF. In DNA form, the CDR3 reads TGCGCCAGCAGGTTGGGACCTTCCAACACTGAAGCTTTCTTT.

Comment on this clonotype: Sequence at one end of the junction differs from germline and may be a read error. The chain combines TRBV6-5 with TRBJ2-1; D gene ambiguous. CDR3 length: 13 amino acids. Germline CDR1 is MNHEY and CDR2 is SVGAGI. The CDR3 DNA reads TGTGCCAGCCGTTACCGGCAGAACAATGAGCAATTCTTC. This encodes CASRYRQNNEQFF.

This clonotype showed up many times. This chain connects TRBV7-2 to TRBJ1-4; D gene uncertain. Germline V lookup: CDR1 SGHTA, CDR2 FQGNSA. The CDR3 consists of 14 residues. V was trimmed by 1 base and J by 3 bases, leaving 6 bases between them. CDR3 in DNA: TGTGCCAGCAGCTTAGAAAGGGCTAATGAAAAACTGTTTTTT. Its protein product is CASSLERANEKLFF.

The chain employs TRBV19 and TRBJ1-5; D ambiguous. V was cut by 8 bases and J by 4 bases, with 15 bases left in between. The germline CDR1 and CDR2 sequences are LNHDA and SQIVND (reference sequence). There are 14 residues in the CDR3. The CDR3 protein is CASCPGDANQPQHF. DNA of the CDR3: TGTGCCAGTTGCCCAGGAGACGCAAATCAGCCCCAGCATTTT.

Ten or more counts support this clonotype. The V and J genes are TRBV5-6 and TRBJ1-5, with D tentatively TRBD1 (5 bases). The CDR3 is 15 amino acids. CDR1 and CDR2 from the germline V gene are SGHDT and YYEEEE. Trimming removed 0 bases at V and 0 bases at J, with 7 bases between. The CDR3 sequence is CASSLGDYSNQPQHF. The CDR3 region has the DNA TGTGCCAGCAGCTTGGGGGACTATAGCAATCAGCCCCAGCATTTT.

This clonotype was counted ten times or more. The chain employs TRBV15 and TRBJ2-3, with 10 bases fitting TRBD2. This CDR3 region has 15 residues. V lost 1 base, J lost 7 bases, and 5 bases stayed unmatched. Germline CDR1 LNHNV, CDR2 YYDKDF (reference sequence). The CDR3 loop reads CATSRVLAGTNTQYF. The CDR3 DNA reads as TGTGCCACCAGCAGAGTACTAGCGGGGACCAATACGCAGTATTTT.

This clonotype is categorized as medium-sized. The V and J genes are TRBV20-1 and TRBJ2-5, with D tentatively TRBD1 (9 bases). CDR1 DFQATT and CDR2 SNEGSKA come from the germline V gene (reference sequence). Trimming left V 3 bases short and J 3 bases short, with 20 bases between. This CDR3 comprises 16 residues. The CDR3 here is CSASAGGGQGKETQYF. CDR3 nucleotides: TGCAGTGCTAGTGCGGGGGGAGGACAGGGGAAAGAGACCCAGTACTTC.

This clonotype was recorded at least ten times. This rearrangement joins TRBV5-1 to TRBJ2-5; TRBD2 matches 9 bases. Germline lookup yields CDR1 SGHRS and CDR2 YFSETQ. The ends lost 0 bases at V and 4 bases at J; junction bases unmatched: 4. The CDR3 spans 15 residues. This chain's CDR3 is CASSLAAAGGETQYF. CDR3 coding DNA: TGCGCCAGCAGCTTGGCCGCAGCGGGGGGAGAGACCCAGTACTTC.

This clonotype was recorded at least ten times. The chain carries TRBV7-2 and TRBJ1-2; 7 nucleotides line up with TRBD1. This CDR3 has 16 residues. Per germline, CDR1 SGHTA and CDR2 FQGNSA. V trimming: 5 bases; J trimming: 0 bases; junction bases outside the gene matches: 9. The chain's CDR3 is CASSPQGGGANYGYTF. CDR3 DNA: TGTGCCAGCAGCCCCCAGGGGGGGGGAGCTAACTATGGCTACACCTTC.

This clonotype appeared many times. Sequence at one end of the junction differs from germline and may be a read error. V is TRBV5-1 and J is TRBJ2-6; D remains ambiguous. The CDR3 spans 15 residues. Germline V gene sequence: CDR1 SGHRS, CDR2 YFSETQ. The DNA for the CDR3 is TGCGCCAGCAGCTTGGAGGGCTCTGGGACCAACGTCCTGACTTTC. Amino acids: CASSLEGSGTNVLTF.

This clonotype was observed at least ten times. The gene calls are TRBV7-3 and TRBJ2-3; D is perhaps TRBD1 or TRBD2 (5 bases each). The CDR3 extends over 15 amino acids. The germline V gene has CDR1 SGHTA and CDR2 FQGTGA. Trimming cost V 1 base and J 5 bases, with 13 bases left between them. The CDR3 nucleotides are TGTGCCAGCAGCTTAAGTTTGAGGGGTGTAGATACGCAGTATTTT. Translated, it gives CASSLSLRGVDTQYF.

This CDR3 is CASSPQYTDTQYF. The DNA of the CDR3 is TGTGCCAGCAGTCCCCAATACACAGATACGCAGTATTTT. The chain uses TRBV12-3 or TRBV12-4 and TRBJ2-3, with D uncertain. Trimming took off 5 bases at V and 2 bases at J, with 8 bases between the two ends. The CDR3 loop spans 13 amino acids.

This clonotype was seen at least ten times. This chain links TRBV5-1 with TRBJ1-2; 9 nucleotides line up with TRBD1. The CDR3 spans 14 residues. The germline CDR1 and CDR2 sequences are SGHRS and YFSETQ. The V segment lost 4 bases and the J segment 8 bases; nucleotides outside the gene matches: 9. CDR3 nucleotides: TGCGCCAGCAGCACTACAGGGGGCAGCGGCGGCTACACCTTC. Translation gives CASSTTGGSGGYTF.

In its sample, this clonotype was seen many times. The chain has TRBV7-6 and TRBJ2-1, with D unclear. Germline-derived CDR1 and CDR2 are SGHVS and FNYEAQ. Deletions cut 5 bases from V and 11 bases from J, with 7 bases between. The CDR3 totals 10 residues. This chain's CDR3 is CASSAVQQFF. The CDR3 nucleotides read TGTGCCAGCAGCGCGGTCCAGCAGTTCTTC.